The present T cell receptor (beta chain) was sequenced within a study of a mutant IDH1 vaccine in newly diagnosed glioma. On the study more broadly: Eight vaccinations were given in weeks 1, 3, 5, 7, 11, 15, 19 and 23. Males made up about 62% and females about 40% of treated patients, whose mean age was around 40 years. Most patients had received both radiotherapy and temozolomide, the prior options being radiotherapy, temozolomide, or both.

The table came from immunoSEQ multiplex PCR; TCRdb's copy has only in-frame clones and leaves some out. The sample consists of some 60,000 clones, 84% of them appearing once. The CDR3 runs to 16 residues. Trimming at V came to 4 bases and at J to 1 base, leaving 3 bases not matched to a gene. In germline, CDR1 is SGHAT, CDR2 FQDESV (reference sequence). Study-level results: Shifts in the top peripheral T cell clonotypes seemed unrelated to pseudoprogression.

With regard to this clone: Its antigen is not known.

Described time point: week 11, during vaccination. Topical imiquimod was applied with each vaccine dose, which held 300 ug of mutant IDH1 20-mer peptide. The chain employs TRBV11-1 and TRBJ2-2, with 10 bases matching TRBD1. The sample was PBMCs, taken from a glioma patient whose treatment included an IDH1 peptide vaccine. The source of this sequence is a man aged 25-45 years with glioma. CDR3 DNA sequence: TGTGCCAGCAGCTCAGGGACAGGGGAGAACACCGGGGAGCTGTTTTTT. This codes for CASSSGTGENTGELFF.